This T cell receptor (beta chain) was sequenced in a study of blood T cells in healthy people across ages. This clonotype was observed a few times. The use of a sample-barcoded 5' primer and a J-beta primer mix characterized a second PCR of roughly 6 to 12 cycles. TCRdb redid the calling of the 5' RACE reads with MiXCR, one entry per CDR3 protein. The profile covers 1.5 million to 2 million distinct CDR3 sequences, with roughly 43% appearing a single time and 20% to 25% taken by the ten largest. Germline lookup yields CDR1 LGHDT and CDR2 YNNKEL (reference sequence). The V end was cut by 3 bases, the J end by 3 bases, with 17 bases between. The CDR3 spans 16 residues.

The clonotype originates from a human donor in good health. Sequencing was performed on blood. The V gene is TRBV3-1, the J gene TRBJ1-1; a possible D gene is TRBD1 (5 bases). This chain's CDR3 is CASSQSSGRWDTEAFF. The CDR3 nucleotides read TGTGCCAGCAGCCAGTCCTCAGGGCGTTGGGACACTGAAGCTTTCTTT.